A single sample is the source of the 24 T cell receptor beta chains below, sequenced in a study of OX40 agonist ivuxolimab in advanced cancers. The protocol was immunoSEQ multiplex PCR, while the TCRdb copy is restricted to in-frame clones and leaves out a portion. The sample shows more than 50,000 clones, 85% of them seen only once. Material: CD4+ or CD8+ T cells sorted from blood, obtained in a trial of the OX40 agonist ivuxolimab. Every receptor here comes from an adult with an advanced solid tumor such as melanoma, head and neck, liver or kidney cancer.

This chain links TRBV11-2 with TRBJ2-1, with 7 positions matching TRBD2. CDR3 length equals 12 residues. Germline CDR1 reads SGHAT; CDR2 reads FQNNGV. V shed 3 bases, J shed 10 bases, and the junction held 3 bases outside the gene matches. The CDR3 bases are TGTGCCAGCAGCTTTCCAGCGGGGGAGCAGTTCTTC. Amino acid sequence: CASSFPAGEQFF.

The genes are TRBV19 and TRBJ1-2; TRBD1 might be the D (5 bases). V shed 7 bases and J shed 2 bases, with 23 bases lying between them. CDR3 length equals 17 residues. Per germline, CDR1 LNHDA and CDR2 SQIVND (reference sequence). This CDR3 reads CASIAGGRTSGNYGYTF. CDR3 in DNA: TGTGCCAGTATCGCCGGCGGTCGGACATCGGGAAACTATGGCTACACCTTC. Full variable domain (remainder filled in from reference TRBV19 and TRBJ1-2): DGGITQSPKYLFRKEGQNVTLSCEQNLNHDAMYWYRQDPGQGLRLIYYSQIVNDFQKGDIAEGYSVSREKKESFPLTVTSAQKNPTAFYLCASIAGGRTSGNYGYTFGSGTRLTVV.

Only one count was recorded for this clone. This rearrangement joins TRBV5-1 to TRBJ2-1, with 8 positions matching TRBD1. From germline, CDR1 is SGHRS and CDR2 YFSETQ. V dropped 4 bases and J dropped 2; count of bases not matched to a gene: 2. The CDR3 has 14 residues. CDR3 amino acids: CASSVTGAYNEQFF. Written as DNA, the CDR3 is TGCGCCAGCAGCGTGACAGGGGCCTACAATGAGCAGTTCTTC.

The chain is built from TRBV19 and TRBJ2-3, with no clear D. This CDR3 has 16 residues. The V gene lost 5 bases and the J gene lost 4 bases, with 19 bases spanning the gap. Germline V gene data show CDR1 as LNHDA and CDR2 as SQIVND (reference sequence). CDR3 protein: CASSPEAPSSPDTQYF. CDR3 in DNA: TGTGCCAGTAGTCCAGAGGCACCGTCCTCGCCAGATACGCAGTATTTT. The whole variable domain, remainder taken from reference TRBV19 and TRBJ2-3, is DGGITQSPKYLFRKEGQNVTLSCEQNLNHDAMYWYRQDPGQGLRLIYYSQIVNDFQKGDIAEGYSVSREKKESFPLTVTSAQKNPTAFYLCASSPEAPSSPDTQYFGPGTRLTVL.

The rearrangement uses TRBV5-1 and TRBJ2-1, with 12 nucleotides matching TRBD2. The CDR3 is made up of 16 amino acids. CDR1 SGHRS and CDR2 YFSETQ come from the germline V gene. V shed 4 bases and J 3 bases; nucleotides not matched to a gene: 5. The CDR3 sequence is CASSRLAGVGYNEQFF. The CDR3 nucleotides read TGCGCCAGCAGCAGACTAGCGGGAGTTGGCTACAATGAGCAGTTCTTC.

The V call is TRBV28, the J call TRBJ2-1, with D maybe TRBD1 (8 bases). The germline gives CDR1 MDHEN, CDR2 SYDVKM. The CDR3 covers 15 residues. V lost 6 bases to trimming and J lost 4 bases, with 16 bases between them. This CDR3 is CASRQGGRGYNEQFF. CDR3 DNA: TGTGCCAGCAGACAGGGGGGGCGAGGTTACAATGAGCAGTTCTTC.

This clone was detected only a few times. J is TRBJ1-6 and V is TRBV9; 8 bases agree with TRBD1. The germline CDR1 and CDR2 sequences are SGDLS and YYNGEE. The ends lost 0 bases at V and 7 bases at J; junction bases unmatched: 3. There are 15 residues in the CDR3. CDR3 protein: CASSVEGQANSPLHF. The DNA of the CDR3 is TGTGCCAGCAGCGTAGAGGGACAGGCGAATTCACCCCTCCACTTT.

This rearrangement joins TRBV15 to TRBJ2-1; 11 positions agree with TRBD2. V lost 1 base to trimming and J lost 4 bases; unmatched junction nucleotides: 3. CDR1 is LNHNV, CDR2 YYDKDF, per germline (reference sequence). The CDR3 sequence is 16 residues long. CDR3 in amino acids: CATSRATSGRYNEQFF. The CDR3, as DNA: TGTGCCACCAGCAGAGCAACTAGCGGGAGATACAATGAGCAGTTCTTC.

The chain employs TRBV7-6 and TRBJ2-2; a weak D match, TRBD1 (5 bases). CDR1 is SGHVS and CDR2 is FNYEAQ in the germline V gene. The CDR3 spans 16 residues. V dropped 5 bases and J dropped 0 bases, with 13 bases sitting between them. The DNA for the CDR3 is TGTGCCAGCAGCCGACAGACAGATACGAACACCGGGGAGCTGTTTTTT. It is translated as CASSRQTDTNTGELFF.

The chain recombines TRBV28 with TRBJ1-2; TRBD1 aligns across 7 bases. CDR1 MDHEN and CDR2 SYDVKM come from the germline V gene. Trimming took 7 bases from V and 4 from J; bases not matched to a gene: 15. This CDR3 has 16 amino acids. Written as DNA, the CDR3 is TGTGCCAGCATGTTGGGGGGCACAGGGGTGGGCTATGGCTACACCTTC. It translates to CASMLGGTGVGYGYTF.

V gene TRBV9 combines with J gene TRBJ1-2, with D perhaps TRBD1 (5 bases). Trimming removed 3 bases from V and 4 bases from J, with 13 bases in between. CDR1 SGDLS and CDR2 YYNGEE come from the germline V gene. This CDR3 region has 14 residues. The chain's CDR3 is CASSEVGAGYGYTF. CDR3 bases: TGTGCCAGCAGCGAGGTAGGGGCCGGCTATGGCTACACCTTC. Combining the CDR3 with reference TRBV9 and TRBJ1-2 gives the whole variable domain DSGVTQTPKHLITATGQRVTLRCSPRSGDLSVYWYQQSLDQGLQFLIQYYNGEERAKGNILERFSAQQFPDLHSELNLSSLELGDSALYFCASSEVGAGYGYTFGSGTRLTVV.

The rearrangement links TRBV29-1 to TRBJ2-7; TRBD1 matches at 10 bases. This CDR3 is 14 amino acids long. V trimming: 3 bases; J trimming: 4 bases; junction bases outside the gene matches: 6. Germline V gives CDR1 SQVTM, CDR2 ANQGSEA. The CDR3 sequence is CSVDSGTGEYEQYF. In DNA form, the CDR3 reads TGCAGCGTTGATTCCGGGACAGGGGAGTACGAGCAGTACTTC.

This chain links TRBV6-5 with TRBJ1-1; weak D call: TRBD1 (5 bases). From germline, CDR1 is MNHEY and CDR2 SVGAGI. The CDR3 consists of 14 residues. Trimming shortened V by 0 bases and J by 4 bases, and 9 bases separated the two germline ends. CDR3 nucleotide sequence: TGTGCCAGCAGTTACTCCCAGGGAGGCACTGAAGCTTTCTTT. This sequence encodes CASSYSQGGTEAFF.

The chain employs TRBV27 and TRBJ2-1; D possibly corresponds to TRBD2 (5 bases). CDR3 length: 15 residues. Germline CDR1 is MNHEY and CDR2 is SMNVEV (reference sequence). The V end was cut by 0 bases, the J end by 8 bases, with 14 bases between. CDR3 sequence (DNA): TGTGCCAGCAGTTTATCCCTAAAACTAGTGGATGAGCAGTTCTTC. Residues: CASSLSLKLVDEQFF.

V is TRBV4-1 and J is TRBJ2-3, with no clear D. The CDR3 covers 14 residues. Per germline, CDR1 MGHRA and CDR2 YSYEKL. V was trimmed by 7 bases and J by 0 bases, leaving 11 bases between them. The CDR3 coding sequence is TGCGCCAGCAAGCGAGAGTTTAGCACAGATACGCAGTATTTT. Its protein product is CASKREFSTDTQYF.

This clone was counted a single time. The chain carries TRBV6-1 and TRBJ2-7; 12 bases align to TRBD2. The CDR3 length is 14 residues. From germline, CDR1 is MNHNS and CDR2 SASEGT. The ends lost 6 bases at V and 6 bases at J; junction bases unmatched: 6. For the CDR3, the DNA is TGTGCCAGCAGGAGGGAACTAGCGGGAGGCGAGCAGTACTTC. Protein sequence: CASRRELAGGEQYF.

This chain joins TRBV10-3 and TRBJ2-5, with no clear D. The J call is doubtful: the DNA matches TRBJ2-7 better. The CDR3 totals 17 residues. Germline lookup yields CDR1 ENHRY and CDR2 SYGVKD. The CDR3 is CATLETGGQATSYEQYF. The CDR3 DNA is TGTGCCACCCTGGAGACTGGTGGGCAGGCGACGTCCTACGAGCAGTACTTC.

The rearrangement joins TRBV28 to TRBJ2-1, with no clear D. Trimming removed 6 bases from V and 2 bases from J, with 11 bases in between. Germline V CDR1 and CDR2: MDHEN, SYDVKM. The CDR3 extends over 14 amino acids. The CDR3 nucleotides are TGTGCCAGCAGGCCTCCCGCCGCCTACAATGAGCAGTTCTTC. Translated, it gives CASRPPAAYNEQFF.

In its sample, this clone was seen a few times. The CDR3 spells CASSPEQGFNQPQHF. DNA of the CDR3: TGTGCCAGCTCACCAGAACAGGGATTTAATCAGCCCCAGCATTTT. J is TRBJ1-5 and V is TRBV18; TRBD1 might be the D (6 bases). CDR3 size: 15 residues. CDR1 is KGHSH and CDR2 is LQKENI in the germline V gene. The V gene lost 2 bases and the J gene lost 4 bases, with 12 bases spanning the gap.

This clone was counted once. V gene TRBV6-5 combines with J gene TRBJ1-5; D is undetermined. Germline CDR1 and CDR2: MNHEY and SVGAGI. Trimming pared 5 bases from V and 3 bases from J, leaving 11 bases between. This CDR3 spans 14 amino acids. CDR3 loop: CASSLRASNQPQHF. CDR3 DNA sequence: TGTGCCAGCAGTCTCCGGGCCTCCAATCAGCCCCAGCATTTT.

The genes are TRBV6-6 and TRBJ2-1; 8 bases match TRBD2. The CDR3 runs 14 residues. V dropped 8 bases and J dropped 4; count of bases not matched to a gene: 7. Germline V gene data show CDR1 as MNHNY and CDR2 as SVGAGI (reference sequence). The CDR3 DNA reads TGTGCCAGCCGGTATAGCGGGATTTACAATGAGCAGTTCTTC. As protein: CASRYSGIYNEQFF.

This chain links TRBV15 with TRBJ1-1, with D perhaps TRBD1 (6 bases). CDR1 is LNHNV and CDR2 is YYDKDF in the germline V gene (reference sequence). V was shortened by 2 bases and J by 8 bases, with 21 bases between the two germline ends. The CDR3 is 16 residues long. This CDR3 reads CATSRRVRGATLEAFF. The CDR3 DNA follows: TGTGCCACCAGCAGACGGGTTCGGGGGGCAACCCTGGAAGCTTTCTTT.

The chain combines TRBV30 with TRBJ2-5; D gene uncertain. The V end lost 2 bases, the J end lost 2 bases, and 6 bases lay between the germline ends. CDR1 and CDR2 from the germline V gene are GTSNPN and SVGIG (reference sequence). This CDR3 is built from 12 residues. In DNA form, the CDR3 reads TGTGCCTGGAGTAACTTTCAAGAGACCCAGTACTTC. Its protein is CAWSNFQETQYF.

The chain couples TRBV10-3 to TRBJ2-7; 15 bases line up with TRBD2. V shed 6 bases and J 5 bases; nucleotides not matched to a gene: 8. Germline loops: CDR1 ENHRY, CDR2 SYGVKD. The CDR3 spans 16 residues. CDR3 protein: CAISGLAGGLHHEQYF. Written as DNA, the CDR3 is TGTGCCATCAGCGGACTAGCGGGAGGGCTCCACCACGAGCAGTACTTC.